The 27 T cell receptor beta chains reported below all come from one sample, sequenced in a study of cytomegalovirus exposure and HLA in healthy donors. PCR employed 60 Vbeta and 13 Jbeta primers. Sequencing used immunoSEQ multiplex PCR; TCRdb keeps in-frame clones, though not all of them. The sample has roughly 150,000 clones; approximately 80% are singletons. Source material: PBMCs. Receptors originate from a woman aged 40 to 50 in good health and CMV-seronegative.

Details on this clone: The junction shows a germline mismatch at one end, possibly a read error. V is TRBV7-9 and J is TRBJ1-2; D remains unclear. Germline loops: CDR1 SEHNR, CDR2 FQNEAQ (reference sequence). The CDR3 covers 15 residues. CDR3 sequence: CSSRPREGINYGYTF. As DNA, the CDR3 is TGTTCCAGCAGGCCAAGGGAGGGAATAAACTATGGCTACACCTTC.

The rearrangement joins TRBV5-6 to TRBJ2-1; a weak D match, TRBD1 (5 bases). Trimming left V 0 bases short and J 5 bases short, with 12 bases between. From germline, CDR1 is SGHDT and CDR2 YYEEEE. This CDR3 is built from 15 residues. CDR3 DNA: TGTGCCAGCAGCTTGGGGCTTGACAGAAACAATGAGCAGTTCTTC. Amino acids: CASSLGLDRNNEQFF. The whole variable domain, filled in from reference TRBV5-6 and TRBJ2-1, reads DAGVTQSPTHLIKTRGQQVTLRCSPKSGHDTVSWYQQALGQGPQFIFQYYEEEERQRGNFPDRFSGHQFPNYSSELNVNALLLGDSALYLCASSLGLDRNNEQFFGPGTRLTVL.

The V and J genes are TRBV11-3 and TRBJ1-6; 9 bases fit TRBD1. The CDR3 sequence is 14 residues long. Germline loops: CDR1 SGHNT, CDR2 YENEEA. V shed 5 bases and J 7 bases; nucleotides not matched to a gene: 3. The chain's CDR3 is CASSTDRGNSPLHF. DNA of the CDR3: TGTGCCAGCAGCACAGACAGGGGGAATTCACCCCTCCACTTT.

CDR3 in DNA: TGCGCCAGCAGCCAAGATTCCTGGACTAGCGGGAGATACAATGAGCAGTTCTTC. Translated: CASSQDSWTSGRYNEQFF. The V and J genes are TRBV4-3 and TRBJ2-1, with 13 bases lining up with TRBD2. V dropped 0 bases and J dropped 4; count of bases not matched to a gene: 6. The CDR3 is 18 amino acids. Germline V gene sequence: CDR1 LGHNA, CDR2 YSLEER.

This clone has a single count. The chain employs TRBV5-1 and TRBJ1-1; D is undetermined. Trimming removed 2 bases at V and 0 bases at J, with 11 bases between. CDR1 and CDR2 from the germline V gene are SGHRS and YFSETQ. The CDR3 spans 15 residues. CDR3 loop: CASSFFGRLNTEAFF. CDR3 nucleotide sequence: TGCGCCAGCAGCTTTTTTGGCCGCCTGAACACTGAAGCTTTCTTT.

The chain links TRBV19 to TRBJ1-1; D is possibly TRBD1 (5 bases). This CDR3 is 14 amino acids long. Germline-derived CDR1 and CDR2 are LNHDA and SQIVND (reference sequence). The V gene lost 6 bases and the J gene lost 3 bases, with 14 bases spanning the gap. CDR3 sequence (DNA): TGTGCCAGTAGAAGGGGCAGGAGGGACACTGAAGCTTTCTTT. Protein sequence: CASRRGRRDTEAFF. Full variable domain (outside the CDR3, taken from reference TRBV19 and TRBJ1-1): DGGITQSPKYLFRKEGQNVTLSCEQNLNHDAMYWYRQDPGQGLRLIYYSQIVNDFQKGDIAEGYSVSREKKESFPLTVTSAQKNPTAFYLCASRRGRRDTEAFFGQGTRLTVV.

The V gene is TRBV28, the J gene TRBJ2-5; D is unresolved. V gave up 4 bases and J gave up 5 bases, with 11 bases separating them. The length of the CDR3 is 13 residues. CDR1 and CDR2 from the germline V gene are MDHEN and SYDVKM. The CDR3 sequence: CASSSAVRETQYF. The CDR3 DNA follows: TGTGCCAGCAGTTCCGCCGTTCGGGAGACCCAGTACTTC.

V and J are TRBV27 and TRBJ2-2; TRBD1 matches at 7 bases. The CDR3 contains 14 residues. CDR1 and CDR2 from the germline V gene are MNHEY and SMNVEV (reference sequence). After removal of 6 bases from V and 7 bases from J, the junction contained 8 bases not matched to a gene. Here the CDR3 DNA reads TGTGCCAGCAGGCTCGACAGGGTACACGGGGAGCTGTTTTTT. Amino acids: CASRLDRVHGELFF.

V gene TRBV5-6 combines with J gene TRBJ1-5, with D perhaps matching TRBD1 (6 bases). The CDR3 consists of 14 residues. The germline V and J ends were trimmed by 3 bases and 4 bases, with 11 bases remaining between them. Germline assignment: CDR1 SGHDT and CDR2 YYEEEE. The CDR3 here is CASSSGQFNQPQHF. CDR3 DNA: TGTGCCAGCAGCTCCGGACAGTTTAATCAGCCCCAGCATTTT.

This clone was detected only a few times. This chain joins TRBV6-6 and TRBJ1-5; no reliable D call. The CDR3 contains 13 residues. Trimming left V 0 bases short and J 5 bases short, with 5 bases between. The V gene's germline CDR1 is MNHNY and CDR2 SVGAGI (reference sequence). The CDR3 sequence: CASSYSPDQPQHF. CDR3 DNA: TGTGCCAGCAGTTACTCCCCCGATCAGCCCCAGCATTTT.

This chain connects TRBV27 to TRBJ1-5; maybe TRBD1 (6 bases). CDR3 size: 18 residues. The germline V gene has CDR1 MNHEY and CDR2 SMNVEV (reference sequence). The ends were cut back, 6 bases at V and 2 bases at J, with 23 bases in the middle. Here the CDR3 DNA reads TGTGCCAGCAGCCCTACAGGGAAAGGGTATCTGGGCAATCAGCCCCAGCATTTT. Translated: CASSPTGKGYLGNQPQHF.

Concerning this clone: One junction end disagrees with the germline gene, perhaps due to a read error. The genes are TRBV29-1 and TRBJ2-6, with D perhaps TRBD1 (5 bases). The V gene's germline CDR1 is SQVTM and CDR2 ANQGSEA. The CDR3 contains 15 residues. CDR3 sequence (DNA): TGCAGCGTTGATTTTAGGGTCGCTGGGGCCAACGGCCTGACTTTC. Protein product: CSVDFRVAGANGLTF.

This sequence joins TRBV4-1 and TRBJ1-4; 9 nucleotides match TRBD1. V dropped 1 base and J dropped 8; count of bases not matched to a gene: 17. CDR1 MGHRA and CDR2 YSYEKL come from the germline V gene. The CDR3 covers 19 residues. The CDR3 sequence is CASSQVVGTGRGVEEKLFF. CDR3 bases: TGCGCCAGCAGCCAAGTTGTAGGGACAGGGAGAGGGGTAGAGGAAAAACTGTTTTTT.

The chain carries TRBV19 and TRBJ2-1, with D tentatively TRBD1 (6 bases). Trimming shortened V by 3 bases and J by 5 bases, and 14 bases separated the two germline ends. The CDR3 extends over 15 amino acids. Germline values: CDR1 LNHDA, CDR2 SQIVND (reference sequence). CDR3 bases: TGTGCCAGTAGTATGAGGACAGAGGTCAACAATGAGCAGTTCTTC. Translated, it gives CASSMRTEVNNEQFF.

This clone was observed a few times. This chain connects TRBV2 to TRBJ1-2; a possible D gene is TRBD1 (6 bases). The V gene lost 4 bases and the J gene lost 2 bases, with 17 bases spanning the gap. This CDR3 comprises 16 residues. Germline CDR1 and CDR2: SNHLY and FYNNEI. Written as DNA, the CDR3 is TGTGCCAGCAGTGGAGGGGACCCGACAGGAAACTATGGCTACACCTTC. It specifies CASSGGDPTGNYGYTF.

The rearrangement links TRBV7-3 to TRBJ2-3; TRBD2 matches at 13 bases. The trim removed 5 bases at V and 1 base at J, leaving 9 bases unmatched. The V gene's germline CDR1 is SGHTA and CDR2 FQGTGA. The length of the CDR3 is 18 residues. CDR3 sequence: CASSPGTSGARGTDTQYF. The CDR3 bases are TGTGCCAGCAGCCCGGGGACTAGCGGGGCCCGGGGCACAGATACGCAGTATTTT.

J is TRBJ2-7 and V is TRBV28; TRBD1 is a possible D gene (6 bases). Between the trimmed V and J ends, which lost 3 bases and 3 bases, there was a span of 12 bases. The germline CDR1 and CDR2 sequences are MDHEN and SYDVKM. This CDR3 has 14 residues. The DNA for the CDR3 is TGTGCCAGCAGTTTTACAGGGAATTTCTACGAGCAGTACTTC. Protein product: CASSFTGNFYEQYF.

Written as DNA, the CDR3 is TGCGCCAGCAGCCGACGCGGGACTAGCGGGAGACAACAAGAGACCCAGTACTTC. Its translation: CASSRRGTSGRQQETQYF. The J gene is TRBJ2-5, the V gene TRBV4-1, with 14 bases that match TRBD2. This CDR3 is 18 amino acids long. Trimming removed 4 bases from V and 2 bases from J; junction bases left unmatched: 9. Germline assignment: CDR1 MGHRA and CDR2 YSYEKL.

This sequence joins TRBV15 and TRBJ1-5; D unclear. V lost 0 bases to trimming and J lost 0 bases, with 15 bases between them. Germline loops: CDR1 LNHNV, CDR2 YYDKDF (reference sequence). The CDR3 is 18 residues long. In DNA form, the CDR3 reads TGTGCCACCAGCAGAGAGGTGGACCGGGGAGCTAGCAATCAGCCCCAGCATTTT. This codes for CATSREVDRGASNQPQHF.

This clone has a handful of counts. The genes are TRBV11-2 and TRBJ2-7; 7 bases are shared with TRBD1. The junction had 14 bases not matched to a gene; V was cut back by 0 bases and J by 3 bases. Per the germline V gene, CDR1 is SGHAT and CDR2 is FQNNGV. The CDR3 contains 18 residues. The CDR3 spells CASSLDHGPGQLGYEQYF. CDR3 coding DNA: TGTGCCAGCAGCTTAGATCATGGACCGGGACAGCTAGGCTACGAGCAGTACTTC. The full variable domain, its missing parts supplied by reference TRBV11-2 and TRBJ2-7, is EAGVAQSPRYKIIEKRQSVAFWCNPISGHATLYWYQQILGQGPKLLIQFQNNGVVDDSQLPKDRFSAERLKGVDSTLKIQPAKLEDSAVYLCASSLDHGPGQLGYEQYFGPGTRLTVT.

The V and J genes are TRBV11-2 and TRBJ2-7; D is possibly TRBD1 (7 bases). Trimming took off 4 bases at V and 7 bases at J, with 26 bases between the two ends. The CDR3 runs to 17 residues. The germline CDR1 and CDR2 sequences are SGHAT and FQNNGV. CDR3 bases: TGTGCCAGCAGCTCAGGGGGGAGATACCTGAGACCTGGGGAGCAGTACTTC. Translated, it gives CASSSGGRYLRPGEQYF.

Regarding this clone: The junction does not match germline at one end; this may be a read error. The chain couples TRBV7-9 to TRBJ2-7; 12 bases are shared with TRBD1. CDR3 length: 16 amino acids. In germline, CDR1 is SEHNR, CDR2 FQNEAQ (reference sequence). In DNA form, the CDR3 reads TGTTCCAGCAGCTTAGGCGGGGGGACAGGGGGCGATGAGCAGTACTTC. Its protein product is CSSSLGGGTGGDEQYF.

The chain carries TRBV2 and TRBJ1-1; a possible D gene is TRBD1 (6 bases). V dropped 7 bases and J dropped 1 base, with 10 bases sitting between them. CDR3 length: 13 amino acids. CDR1 SNHLY and CDR2 FYNNEI come from the germline V gene. The CDR3 DNA reads TGTGCCAGCATCAAGGACAGGAACACTGAAGCTTTCTTT. Translation gives CASIKDRNTEAFF.

This clone was seen a single time. CDR3 DNA: TGTGCCAGCTCACCAGCTTCGGACAGGGCCTCCGAGCAGTACTTC. Protein product: CASSPASDRASEQYF. V is TRBV18 and J is TRBJ2-7, with 8 positions matching TRBD1. V lost 2 bases, J lost 6 bases, and 9 bases stayed unmatched. CDR3 length equals 15 residues. Germline V gives CDR1 KGHSH, CDR2 LQKENI.

This rearrangement joins TRBV14 to TRBJ2-7; D might be TRBD1 (6 bases). Trimming stripped 2 bases from V and 3 bases from J, with 11 bases between. Germline V lookup: CDR1 SGHDN, CDR2 FVKESK. This CDR3 is 14 amino acids long. CDR3: CASSQKQGHYEQYF. The CDR3 DNA sequence: TGTGCCAGCAGCCAAAAACAGGGCCACTACGAGCAGTACTTC.

V is TRBV10-2 and J is TRBJ2-1; D gene uncertain. Germline V gene lookup returns CDR1 WSHSY and CDR2 SAAADI. The germline V and J ends were trimmed by 6 bases and 0 bases, with 9 bases remaining between them. The CDR3 totals 14 residues. The CDR3 sequence is CASSPASSYNEQFF. The CDR3, as DNA: TGCGCCAGCAGCCCAGCGAGCTCCTACAATGAGCAGTTCTTC.

The V gene is TRBV27, the J gene TRBJ2-1; the D gene is possibly TRBD1 (7 bases). CDR1 and CDR2 from the germline V gene are MNHEY and SMNVEV (reference sequence). Trimming removed 2 bases from V and 7 bases from J, with 15 bases in between. The CDR3 consists of 15 residues. CDR3 sequence: CASSLRGQGGNEQFF. For the CDR3, the DNA is TGTGCCAGCAGTTTAAGGGGCCAGGGGGGTAATGAGCAGTTCTTC.